This T cell receptor (beta chain) originates from a study of cytomegalovirus exposure and HLA in healthy donors. On the study more broadly: The 95 million to 120 million unique TCR beta sequences, from roughly 180 million T cells, were found by an earlier analysis.

This CDR3 is built from 15 residues. After removal of 1 base from V and 2 bases from J, the junction contained 1 base not matched to a gene. Germline CDR1 and CDR2: SGHDT and YYEEEE. PCR employed 60 Vbeta and 13 Jbeta primers. Method: immunoSEQ multiplex PCR; TCRdb's copy keeps in-frame clones and lacks some. The table records 100,000 to 150,000 clones, around three quarters of them present only once. The receptor's source is a woman aged 35 to 49 in good health and CMV-seropositive. The sequencing sample was made of PBMCs. V gene TRBV5-6 combines with J gene TRBJ2-1; TRBD2 aligns across 9 bases. The CDR3, as DNA: TGTGCCAGCAGCTTGAGCGGGAGGCCCTACAATGAGCAGTTCTTC. This translates into CASSLSGRPYNEQFF.